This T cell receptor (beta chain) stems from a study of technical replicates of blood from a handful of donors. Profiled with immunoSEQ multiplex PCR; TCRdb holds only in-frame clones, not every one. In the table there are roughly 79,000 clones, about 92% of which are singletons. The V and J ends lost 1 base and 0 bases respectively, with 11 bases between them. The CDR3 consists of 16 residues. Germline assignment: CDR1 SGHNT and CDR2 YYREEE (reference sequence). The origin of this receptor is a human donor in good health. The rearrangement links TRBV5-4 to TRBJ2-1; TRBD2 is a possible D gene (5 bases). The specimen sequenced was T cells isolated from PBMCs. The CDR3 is CASSLTAGISYNEQFF. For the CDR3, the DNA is TGTGCCAGCAGCTTGACGGCGGGCATCTCCTACAATGAGCAGTTCTTC.